A selection of T cell receptor beta chains follows, all from one sample in a study of blood T cell repertoires in COVID-19. Data came from immunoSEQ multiplex PCR; TCRdb stores just in-frame clones and leaves some out. The table has over 100,000 clones, approximately 86% seen once; the top ten hold under 3%. The source material was peripheral blood. These receptors were taken from a man aged 45-65 years with active or convalescent COVID-19. Each CDR3 is given with its conserved first and last residue. Not every row has a clone size; where given, it reads once, few, many or a size class.

V gene: TRBV7-2; clone size: .; J gene: TRBJ1-2; CDR3 protein: CASSPDRNYGYTF
V gene: TRBV5-1; clone size: .; J gene: TRBJ1-6; CDR3 protein: CASSTYRDRESPLHF
V gene: TRBV6-4; clone size: .; J gene: TRBJ1-6; CDR3 protein: CASSDSQGRNSPLHF
V gene: TRBV18; clone size: .; J gene: TRBJ2-3; CDR3 protein: CASSPQGKADTQYF
V gene: TRBV3-1/TRBV3-2; clone size: .; J gene: TRBJ1-2; CDR3 protein: CASSQDLTGGGYGYTF
V gene: TRBV5-1; clone size: .; J gene: TRBJ1-2; CDR3 protein: CASSLDTGLNYGYTF
V gene: TRBV10-3; clone size: .; J gene: TRBJ2-1; CDR3 protein: CAISEVGLSGAVYNEQFF
V gene: TRBV10-3; clone size: .; J gene: TRBJ2-3; CDR3 protein: CAISRGTQPLTDTQYF
V gene: TRBV7-2; clone size: .; J gene: TRBJ1-3; CDR3 protein: CASSFLRGSGSGNTIYF
V gene: TRBV28; clone size: .; J gene: TRBJ1-2; CDR3 protein: CASSWQGMGYTF
V gene: TRBV5-5; clone size: .; J gene: TRBJ2-5; CDR3 protein: CASSLAGQGVPETQYF
V gene: TRBV13; clone size: .; J gene: TRBJ2-3; CDR3 protein: CASSYKQGDTQYF
V gene: TRBV29-1; clone size: .; J gene: TRBJ2-3; CDR3 protein: CSVVPSGGTDTQYF
V gene: TRBV10-2; clone size: .; J gene: TRBJ2-5; CDR3 protein: CASSPTSGGGQETQYF
V gene: TRBV18; clone size: .; J gene: TRBJ2-7; CDR3 protein: CASSPPGRGGSYEQYF
V gene: TRBV11-2; clone size: few; J gene: TRBJ2-2; CDR3 protein: CASSPKAGGTGELFF
V gene: TRBV28; clone size: .; J gene: TRBJ1-2; CDR3 protein: CASNRDRRVGYTF
V gene: TRBV28; clone size: once; J gene: TRBJ1-6; CDR3 protein: CASSPTGRGSYNSPLHF
V gene: TRBV7-9; clone size: .; J gene: TRBJ2-1; CDR3 protein: CASSLRGQSDEQFF
V gene: TRBV18; clone size: .; J gene: TRBJ2-3; CDR3 protein: CASSRGESTDTQYF
V gene: TRBV28; clone size: .; J gene: TRBJ1-4; CDR3 protein: CASKQGTANEKLFF
V gene: TRBV7-8; clone size: .; J gene: TRBJ1-5; CDR3 protein: CATIVGTGRNQPQHF
V gene: TRBV6-1; clone size: .; J gene: TRBJ2-5; CDR3 protein: CASSETGLTPGTQYF
V gene: TRBV27; clone size: .; J gene: TRBJ1-2; CDR3 protein: CASSSLRNYGYTF
V gene: TRBV28; clone size: once; J gene: TRBJ1-1; CDR3 protein: CASNRNTEAFF
V gene: TRBV10-3; clone size: .; J gene: TRBJ1-1; CDR3 protein: CAISGQGAFTEAFF
V gene: TRBV3-1/TRBV3-2; clone size: .; J gene: TRBJ2-3; CDR3 protein: CASSQEGTGGTDTQYF
V gene: TRBV6-1; clone size: .; J gene: TRBJ1-6; CDR3 protein: CASSEYRGSIYNSPLHF
V gene: TRBV14; clone size: .; J gene: TRBJ1-1; CDR3 protein: CASSPTRGTEAFF
V gene: TRBV6-4; clone size: .; J gene: TRBJ1-1; CDR3 protein: CASSVNGQGGTEAFF
V gene: TRBV5-1; clone size: .; J gene: TRBJ2-3; CDR3 protein: CASSGGLAGRTDTQYF